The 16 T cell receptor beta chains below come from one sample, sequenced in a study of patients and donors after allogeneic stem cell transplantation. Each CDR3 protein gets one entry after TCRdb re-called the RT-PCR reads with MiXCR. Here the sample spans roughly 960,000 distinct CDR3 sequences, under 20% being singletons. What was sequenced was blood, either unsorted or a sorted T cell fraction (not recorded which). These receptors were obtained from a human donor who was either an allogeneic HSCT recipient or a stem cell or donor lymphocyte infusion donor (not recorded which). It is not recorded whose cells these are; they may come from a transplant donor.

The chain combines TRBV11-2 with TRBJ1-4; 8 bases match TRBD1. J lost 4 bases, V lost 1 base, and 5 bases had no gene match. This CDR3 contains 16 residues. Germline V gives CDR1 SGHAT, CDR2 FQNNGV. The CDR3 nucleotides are TGTGCCAGCAGCTTAGTAGGCAGGGGGCGTAATGAAAAACTGTTTTTT. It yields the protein CASSLVGRGRNEKLFF.

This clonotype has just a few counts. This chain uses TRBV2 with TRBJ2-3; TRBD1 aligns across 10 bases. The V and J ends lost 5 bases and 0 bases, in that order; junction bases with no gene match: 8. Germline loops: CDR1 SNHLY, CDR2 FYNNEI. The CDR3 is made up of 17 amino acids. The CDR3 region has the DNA TGTGCCAGCAGTACAGATCCGGGACAGGGGAGCACAGATACGCAGTATTTT. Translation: CASSTDPGQGSTDTQYF.

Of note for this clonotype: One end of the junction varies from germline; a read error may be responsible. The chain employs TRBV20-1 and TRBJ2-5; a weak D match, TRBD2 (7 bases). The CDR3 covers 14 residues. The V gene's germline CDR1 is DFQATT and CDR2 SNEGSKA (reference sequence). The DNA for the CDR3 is TGCAGTGCCAGAGGGGGGGTTTACCAAGAGACCCAGTACTTC. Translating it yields CSARGGVYQETQYF.

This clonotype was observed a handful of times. In DNA, the CDR3 is TGTGCCAGCAGCCTCCGGGACAGGGTCAATCAGCCCCAGCATTTT. Protein product: CASSLRDRVNQPQHF. The rearrangement uses TRBV11-2 and TRBJ1-5; 9 bases are shared with TRBD1. From germline, CDR1 is SGHAT and CDR2 FQNNGV. This CDR3 is built from 15 residues. After removal of 5 bases from V and 3 bases from J, the junction contained 5 bases not matched to a gene.

CDR3 in DNA: TGTGCCAGCAGTTTACGGTCGATGGATGGGGCCTATAATTCACCCCTCCACTTT. Protein product: CASSLRSMDGAYNSPLHF. This chain connects TRBV27 to TRBJ1-6, with unresolved D. The CDR3 is made up of 18 amino acids. V gave up 2 bases and J gave up 2 bases, with 16 bases separating them. Germline V gene lookup returns CDR1 MNHEY and CDR2 SMNVEV (reference sequence).

CDR3 nucleotides: TGTGCCACCAGCAGATCTGGACTAGCGGGAGGAGTGGGCACCGGGGAGCTGTTTTTT. Its protein product is CATSRSGLAGGVGTGELFF. The chain carries TRBV15 and TRBJ2-2; 14 positions match TRBD2. Germline V gene lookup returns CDR1 LNHNV and CDR2 YYDKDF (reference sequence). V dropped 2 bases and J dropped 4; count of bases not matched to a gene: 9. The CDR3 is made up of 19 amino acids.

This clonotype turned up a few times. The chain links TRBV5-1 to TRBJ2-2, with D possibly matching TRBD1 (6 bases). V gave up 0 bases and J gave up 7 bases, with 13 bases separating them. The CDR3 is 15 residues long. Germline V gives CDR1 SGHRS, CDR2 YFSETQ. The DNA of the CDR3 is TGCGCCAGCAGCTTGGGGACAGCTCAGGGCGGGGAGCTGTTTTTT. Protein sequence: CASSLGTAQGGELFF.

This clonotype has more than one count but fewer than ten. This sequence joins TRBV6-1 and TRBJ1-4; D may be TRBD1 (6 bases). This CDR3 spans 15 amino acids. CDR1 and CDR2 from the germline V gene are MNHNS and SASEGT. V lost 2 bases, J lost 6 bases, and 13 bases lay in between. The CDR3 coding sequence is TGTGCCAGCAGTGAAATTACAGGGAGTGATGAAAAACTGTTTTTT. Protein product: CASSEITGSDEKLFF.

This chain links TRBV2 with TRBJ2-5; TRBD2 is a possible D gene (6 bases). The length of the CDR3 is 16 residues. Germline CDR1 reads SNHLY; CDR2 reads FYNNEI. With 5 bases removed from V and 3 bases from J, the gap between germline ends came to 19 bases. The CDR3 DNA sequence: TGTGCCAGCAGTTTGTCGCCGGGACTTACAGAAGAGACCCAGTACTTC. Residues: CASSLSPGLTEETQYF.

Here the CDR3 DNA reads TGCAGTGCTAGCGGGATATACAATGAGCAGTTCTTC. Encoded protein: CSASGIYNEQFF. The genes are TRBV20-1 and TRBJ2-1, with a possible D match to TRBD2 (5 bases). V was clipped by 3 bases and J by 4 bases, with 7 bases between them. Per germline, CDR1 DFQATT and CDR2 SNEGSKA (reference sequence). This CDR3 is built from 12 residues.

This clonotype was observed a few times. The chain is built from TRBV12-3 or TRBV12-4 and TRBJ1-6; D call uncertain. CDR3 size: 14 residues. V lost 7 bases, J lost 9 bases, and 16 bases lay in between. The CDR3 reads CASTLAVSSSPLHF. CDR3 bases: TGTGCCAGCACCCTCGCGGTTAGCAGTTCACCCCTCCACTTT.

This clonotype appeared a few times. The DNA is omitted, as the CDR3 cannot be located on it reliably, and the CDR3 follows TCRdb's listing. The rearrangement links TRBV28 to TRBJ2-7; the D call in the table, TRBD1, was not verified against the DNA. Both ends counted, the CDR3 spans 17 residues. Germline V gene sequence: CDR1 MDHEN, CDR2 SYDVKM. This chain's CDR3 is CASSTSTPRDSSYEQYF.

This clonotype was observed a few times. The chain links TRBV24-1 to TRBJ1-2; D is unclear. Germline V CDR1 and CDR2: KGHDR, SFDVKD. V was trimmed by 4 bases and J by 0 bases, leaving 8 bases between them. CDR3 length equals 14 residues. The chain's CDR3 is CATSDATANYGYTF. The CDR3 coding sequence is TGTGCCACCAGTGACGCTACGGCTAACTATGGCTACACCTTC.

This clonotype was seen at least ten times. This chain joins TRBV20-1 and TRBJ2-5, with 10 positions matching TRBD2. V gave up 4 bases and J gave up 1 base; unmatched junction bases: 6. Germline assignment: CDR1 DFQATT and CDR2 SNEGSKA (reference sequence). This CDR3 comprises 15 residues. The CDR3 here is CSATRTSGTQETQYF. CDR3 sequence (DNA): TGCAGTGCTACGAGGACTAGCGGAACCCAAGAGACCCAGTACTTC.

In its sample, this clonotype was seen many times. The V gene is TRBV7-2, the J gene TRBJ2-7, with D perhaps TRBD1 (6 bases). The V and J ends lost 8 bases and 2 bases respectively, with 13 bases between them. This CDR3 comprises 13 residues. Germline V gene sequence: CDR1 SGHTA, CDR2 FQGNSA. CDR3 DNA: TGTGCCAGCTCCCCAGGGGCGACCTACGAGCAGTACTTC. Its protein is CASSPGATYEQYF.

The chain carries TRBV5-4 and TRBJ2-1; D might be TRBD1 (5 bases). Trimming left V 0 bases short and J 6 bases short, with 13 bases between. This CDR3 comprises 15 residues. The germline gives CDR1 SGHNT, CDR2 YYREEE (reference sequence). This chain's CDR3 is CASSLGQGLSNEQFF. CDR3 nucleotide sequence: TGTGCCAGCAGCTTGGGGCAGGGTCTCAGCAATGAGCAGTTCTTC.